The present entry profiles one TCR beta chain with its context. CDR3 length equals 16 residues. The germline CDR1 and CDR2 sequences are SGHRS and YFSETQ. V was pared by 3 bases and J by 5 bases, with 20 bases between. Amplification targeted TCR beta CDR3 regions from RNA transcripts. A set of HTBI primers served as the primers for a first-round RT-PCR of the TCR CDR3. TCRdb redid the calling of the multiplex PCR reads with MiXCR, one entry per CDR3 protein. The sample consists of 400,000 or so distinct CDR3 sequences, over 12% of them appearing once. These data are taken from a study of T cells in Graves' hyperthyroidism and ophthalmopathy.

V and J are TRBV5-1 and TRBJ2-5, with D unclear. Material for sequencing was blood. The receptor was derived from a woman in her sixties or seventies with Graves' ophthalmopathy. The CDR3 here is CASSSVPRPGVETQYF. In nucleotides, the CDR3 is TGCGCCAGCAGCTCGGTTCCTCGCCCCGGTGTCGAGACCCAGTACTTC.